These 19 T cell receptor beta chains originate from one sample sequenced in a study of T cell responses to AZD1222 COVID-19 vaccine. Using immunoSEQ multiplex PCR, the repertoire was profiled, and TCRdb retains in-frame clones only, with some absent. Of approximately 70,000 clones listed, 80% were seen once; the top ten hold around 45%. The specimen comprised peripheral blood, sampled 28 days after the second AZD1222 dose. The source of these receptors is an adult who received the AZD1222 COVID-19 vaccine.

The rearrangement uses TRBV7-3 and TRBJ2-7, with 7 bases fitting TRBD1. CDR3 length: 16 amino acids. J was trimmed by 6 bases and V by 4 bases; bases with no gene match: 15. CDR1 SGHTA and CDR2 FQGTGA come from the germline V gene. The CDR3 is CASSSRRDRVICEQYF. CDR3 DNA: TGTGCCAGCAGCTCTCGCCGCGACAGGGTGATCTGCGAGCAGTACTTC.

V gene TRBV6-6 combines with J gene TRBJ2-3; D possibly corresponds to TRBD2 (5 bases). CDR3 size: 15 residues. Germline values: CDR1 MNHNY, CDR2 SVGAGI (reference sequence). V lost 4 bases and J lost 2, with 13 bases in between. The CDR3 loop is CASSSPGKPTDTQYF. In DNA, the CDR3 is TGTGCCAGCAGTTCCCCGGGGAAACCCACAGATACGCAGTATTTT.

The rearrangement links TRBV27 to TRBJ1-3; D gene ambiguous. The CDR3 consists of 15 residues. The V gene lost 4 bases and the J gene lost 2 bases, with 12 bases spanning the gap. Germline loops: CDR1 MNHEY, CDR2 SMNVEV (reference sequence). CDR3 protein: CASSSLYPAGNTIYF. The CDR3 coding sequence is TGTGCCAGCAGTTCCTTATATCCCGCTGGAAACACCATATATTTT.

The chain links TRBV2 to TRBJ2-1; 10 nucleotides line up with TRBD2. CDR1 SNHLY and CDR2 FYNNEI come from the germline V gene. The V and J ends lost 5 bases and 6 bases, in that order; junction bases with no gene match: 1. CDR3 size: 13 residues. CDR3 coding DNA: TGTGCCAGCAGTCTAGCGGGGGTCAATGAGCAGTTCTTC. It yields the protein CASSLAGVNEQFF.

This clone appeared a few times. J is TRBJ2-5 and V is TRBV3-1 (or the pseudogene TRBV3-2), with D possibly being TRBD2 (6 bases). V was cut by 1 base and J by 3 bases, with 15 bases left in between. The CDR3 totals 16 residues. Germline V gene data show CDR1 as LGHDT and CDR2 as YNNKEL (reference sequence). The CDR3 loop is CASSQGSSGLKETQYF. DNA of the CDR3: TGTGCCAGCAGCCAAGGGAGTAGCGGCCTCAAAGAGACCCAGTACTTC.

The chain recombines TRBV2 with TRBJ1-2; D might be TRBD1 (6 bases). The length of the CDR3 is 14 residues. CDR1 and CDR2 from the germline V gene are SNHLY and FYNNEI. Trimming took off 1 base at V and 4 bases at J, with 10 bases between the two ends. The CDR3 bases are TGTGCCAGCAGTGAAGACAGGGCCCGCTATGGCTACACCTTC. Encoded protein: CASSEDRARYGYTF.

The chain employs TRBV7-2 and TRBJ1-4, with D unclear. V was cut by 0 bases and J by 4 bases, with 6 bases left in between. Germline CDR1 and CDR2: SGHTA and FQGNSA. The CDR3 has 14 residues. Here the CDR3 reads CASSLALDNEKLFF. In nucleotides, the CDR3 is TGTGCCAGCAGCTTAGCCCTGGATAATGAAAAACTGTTTTTT.

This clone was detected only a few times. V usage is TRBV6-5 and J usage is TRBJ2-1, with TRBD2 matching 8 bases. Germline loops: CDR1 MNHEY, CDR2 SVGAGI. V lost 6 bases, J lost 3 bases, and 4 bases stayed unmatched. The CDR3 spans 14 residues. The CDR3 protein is CASSQSGSYNEQFF. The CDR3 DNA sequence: TGTGCCAGCAGCCAGAGCGGGAGCTACAATGAGCAGTTCTTC.

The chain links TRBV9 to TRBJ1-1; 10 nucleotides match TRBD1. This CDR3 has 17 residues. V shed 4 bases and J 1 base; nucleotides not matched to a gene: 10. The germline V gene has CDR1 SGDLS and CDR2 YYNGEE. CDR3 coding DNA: TGTGCCAGCAGCCTAGCCCAGGGACAGGGGCCGAACACTGAAGCTTTCTTT. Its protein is CASSLAQGQGPNTEAFF. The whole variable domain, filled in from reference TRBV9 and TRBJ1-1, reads DSGVTQTPKHLITATGQRVTLRCSPRSGDLSVYWYQQSLDQGLQFLIQYYNGEERAKGNILERFSAQQFPDLHSELNLSSLELGDSALYFCASSLAQGQGPNTEAFFGQGTRLTVV.

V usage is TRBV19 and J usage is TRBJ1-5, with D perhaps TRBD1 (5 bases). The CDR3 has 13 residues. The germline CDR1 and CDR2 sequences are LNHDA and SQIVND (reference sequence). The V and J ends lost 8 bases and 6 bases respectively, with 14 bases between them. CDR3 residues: CASVSGVGQPQHF. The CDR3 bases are TGTGCCAGTGTGTCGGGGGTTGGTCAGCCCCAGCATTTT.

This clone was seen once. CDR3 bases: TGCGCCAGCAGGCCATTAGGACTAGGACACAAAAACATTCAGTACTTC. Translated: CASRPLGLGHKNIQYF. The V call is TRBV5-1, the J call TRBJ2-4, with 7 bases lining up with TRBD2. Unmatched junction bases numbered 11, after V lost 5 bases and J lost 3 bases. The CDR3 totals 16 residues. Germline CDR1 and CDR2: SGHRS and YFSETQ.

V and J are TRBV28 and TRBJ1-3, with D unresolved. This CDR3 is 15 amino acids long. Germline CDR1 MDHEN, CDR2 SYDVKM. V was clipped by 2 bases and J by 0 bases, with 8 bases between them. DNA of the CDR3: TGTGCCAGCAGTTTAAGAAGAGACTCTGGAAACACCATATATTTT. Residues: CASSLRRDSGNTIYF.

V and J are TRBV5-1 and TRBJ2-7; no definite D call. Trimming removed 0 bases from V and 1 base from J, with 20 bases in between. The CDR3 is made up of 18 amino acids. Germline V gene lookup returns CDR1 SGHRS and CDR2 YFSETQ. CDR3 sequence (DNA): TGCGCCAGCAGCTTGGCCCGGGTTTCTAGTCCTCAATCCTACGAGCAGTACTTC. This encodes CASSLARVSSPQSYEQYF.

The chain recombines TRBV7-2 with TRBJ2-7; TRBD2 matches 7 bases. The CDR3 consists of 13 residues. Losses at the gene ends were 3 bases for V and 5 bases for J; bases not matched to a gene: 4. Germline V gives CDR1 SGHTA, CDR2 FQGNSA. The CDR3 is CASSFGSGNEQYF. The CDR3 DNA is TGTGCCAGCAGCTTCGGCAGCGGGAACGAGCAGTACTTC.

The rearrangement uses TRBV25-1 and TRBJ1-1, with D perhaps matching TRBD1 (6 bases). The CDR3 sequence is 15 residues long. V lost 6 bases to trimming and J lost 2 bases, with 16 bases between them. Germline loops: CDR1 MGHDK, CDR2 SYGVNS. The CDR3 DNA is TGTGCCAGCAGCGCCCAGGCAGGGGCTAACACTGAAGCTTTCTTT. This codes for CASSAQAGANTEAFF.

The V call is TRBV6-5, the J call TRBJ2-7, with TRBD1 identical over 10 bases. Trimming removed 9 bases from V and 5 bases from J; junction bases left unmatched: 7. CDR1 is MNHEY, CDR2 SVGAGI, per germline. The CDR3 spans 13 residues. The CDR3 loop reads CASSGTGVHEQYF. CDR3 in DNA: TGTGCCAGTTCCGGGACAGGGGTCCACGAGCAGTACTTC.

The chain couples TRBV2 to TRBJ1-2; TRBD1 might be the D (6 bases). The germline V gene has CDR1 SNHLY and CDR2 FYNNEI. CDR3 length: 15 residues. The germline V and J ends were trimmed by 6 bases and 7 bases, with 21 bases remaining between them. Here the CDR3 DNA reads TGTGCCAGCAGCGAGGGGGGGACATCCTCTGGTGGCTACACCTTC. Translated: CASSEGGTSSGGYTF.

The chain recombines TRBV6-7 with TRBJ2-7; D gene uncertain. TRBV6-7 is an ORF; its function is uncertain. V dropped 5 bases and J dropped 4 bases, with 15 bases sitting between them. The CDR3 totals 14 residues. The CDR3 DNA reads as TGTGCCAGCAGTCGGTTGAGCCTGGGGTACGAGCAGTACTTC. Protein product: CASSRLSLGYEQYF.

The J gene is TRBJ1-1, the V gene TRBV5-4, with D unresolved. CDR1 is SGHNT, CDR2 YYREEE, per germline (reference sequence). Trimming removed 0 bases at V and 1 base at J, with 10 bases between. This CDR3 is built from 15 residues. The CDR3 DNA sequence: TGTGCCAGCAGCTTGGTTAGTACTACGAACACTGAAGCTTTCTTT. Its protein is CASSLVSTTNTEAFF.